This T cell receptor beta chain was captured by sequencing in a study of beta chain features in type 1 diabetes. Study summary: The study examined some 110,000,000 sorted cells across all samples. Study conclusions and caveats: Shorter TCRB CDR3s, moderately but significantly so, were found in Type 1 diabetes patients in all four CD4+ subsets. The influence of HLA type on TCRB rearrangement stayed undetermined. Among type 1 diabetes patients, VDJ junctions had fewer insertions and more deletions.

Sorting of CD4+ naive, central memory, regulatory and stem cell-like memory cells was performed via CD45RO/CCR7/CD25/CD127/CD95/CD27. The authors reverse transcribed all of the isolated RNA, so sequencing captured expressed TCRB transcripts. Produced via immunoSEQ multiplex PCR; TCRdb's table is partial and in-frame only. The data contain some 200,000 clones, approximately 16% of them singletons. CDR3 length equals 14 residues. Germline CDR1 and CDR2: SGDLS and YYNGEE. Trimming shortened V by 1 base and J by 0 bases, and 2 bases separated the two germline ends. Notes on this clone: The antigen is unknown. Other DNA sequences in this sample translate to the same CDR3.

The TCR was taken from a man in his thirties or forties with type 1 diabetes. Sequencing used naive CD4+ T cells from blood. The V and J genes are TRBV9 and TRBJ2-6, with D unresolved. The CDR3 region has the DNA TGTGCCAGCAGCGTAAGCTCTGGGGCCAACGTCCTGACTTTC. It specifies CASSVSSGANVLTF.